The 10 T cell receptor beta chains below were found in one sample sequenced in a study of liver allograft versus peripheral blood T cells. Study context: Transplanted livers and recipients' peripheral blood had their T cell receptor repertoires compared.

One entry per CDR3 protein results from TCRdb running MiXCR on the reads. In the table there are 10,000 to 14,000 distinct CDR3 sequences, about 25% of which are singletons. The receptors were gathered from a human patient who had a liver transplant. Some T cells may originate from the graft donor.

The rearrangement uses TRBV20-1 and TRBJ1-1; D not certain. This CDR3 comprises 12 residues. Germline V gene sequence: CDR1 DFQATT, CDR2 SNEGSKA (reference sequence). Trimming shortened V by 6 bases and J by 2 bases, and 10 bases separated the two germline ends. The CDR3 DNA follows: TGCAGTGCAGAAAAGCAAAACACTGAAGCTTTCTTT. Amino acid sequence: CSAEKQNTEAFF.

CDR3 amino acids: CASSLGQGAYQPQHF. The CDR3 DNA reads as TGTGCCAGCAGCTTGGGACAGGGGGCATATCAGCCCCAGCATTTT. The rearrangement links TRBV11-1 to TRBJ1-5; 12 bases line up with TRBD1. Trimming removed 3 bases from V and 5 bases from J; junction bases left unmatched: 2. This CDR3 has 15 amino acids. Germline V CDR1 and CDR2: SGHAT, FQDESV (reference sequence). Combining the CDR3 with reference TRBV11-1 and TRBJ1-5 gives the whole variable domain EAEVAQSPRYKITEKSQAVAFWCDPISGHATLYWYRQILGQGPELLVQFQDESVVDDSQLPKDRFSAERLKGVDSTLKIQPAELGDSAMYLCASSLGQGAYQPQHFGDGTRLSIL.

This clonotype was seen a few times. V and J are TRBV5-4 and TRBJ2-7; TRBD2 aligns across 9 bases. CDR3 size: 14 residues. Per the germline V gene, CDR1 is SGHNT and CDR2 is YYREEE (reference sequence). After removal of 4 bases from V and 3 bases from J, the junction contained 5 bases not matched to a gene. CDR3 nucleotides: TGTGCCAGCAGCCTTGCGGGGGGGCTCTACGAGCAGTACTTC. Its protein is CASSLAGGLYEQYF.

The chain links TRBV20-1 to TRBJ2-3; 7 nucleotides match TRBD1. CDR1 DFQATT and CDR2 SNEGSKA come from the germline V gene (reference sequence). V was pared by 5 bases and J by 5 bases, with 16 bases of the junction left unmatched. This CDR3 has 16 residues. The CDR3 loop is CSAPTGTVSGIDTQYF. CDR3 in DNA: TGCAGTGCTCCCACCGGGACAGTGTCAGGCATAGATACGCAGTATTTT.

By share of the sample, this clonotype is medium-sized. The CDR3 DNA reads TGTGCCATCAGTGGCGGGCTAGCGGGAGGGTGGGACTACAATGAGCAGTTCTTC. It translates to CAISGGLAGGWDYNEQFF. The rearrangement joins TRBV10-3 to TRBJ2-1; TRBD2 matches at 12 bases. Germline-derived CDR1 and CDR2 are ENHRY and SYGVKD. The CDR3 is 18 amino acids. Trimming removed 4 bases from V and 3 bases from J; junction bases left unmatched: 10.

CDR3 in amino acids: CASRGPGQTYEQYF. For the CDR3, the DNA is TGTGCCAGCAGGGGACCGGGACAGACCTACGAGCAGTACTTC. The chain combines TRBV6-5 with TRBJ2-7; 7 positions match TRBD1. The CDR3 loop spans 14 amino acids. Trimming cost V 6 bases and J 2 bases; bases outside gene matches: 7. The V gene's germline CDR1 is MNHEY and CDR2 SVGAGI.

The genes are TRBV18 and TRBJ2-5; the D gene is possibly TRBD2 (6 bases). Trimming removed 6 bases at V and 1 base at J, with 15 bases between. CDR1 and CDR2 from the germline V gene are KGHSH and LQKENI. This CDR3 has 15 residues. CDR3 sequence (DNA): TGTGCCAGCTCCCCCATACGCGGGGCCCAAGAGACCCAGTACTTC. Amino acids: CASSPIRGAQETQYF.

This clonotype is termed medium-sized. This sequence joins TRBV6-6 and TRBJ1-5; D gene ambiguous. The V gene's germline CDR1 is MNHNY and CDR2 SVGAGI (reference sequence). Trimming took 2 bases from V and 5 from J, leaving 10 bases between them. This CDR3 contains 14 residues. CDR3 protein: CASSYVEEDQPQHF. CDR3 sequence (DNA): TGTGCCAGCAGTTACGTGGAGGAGGATCAGCCCCAGCATTTT.

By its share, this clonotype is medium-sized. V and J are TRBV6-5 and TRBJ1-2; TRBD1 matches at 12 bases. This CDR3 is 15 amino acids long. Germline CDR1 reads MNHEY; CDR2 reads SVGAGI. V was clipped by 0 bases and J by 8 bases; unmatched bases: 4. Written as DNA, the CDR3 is TGTGCCAGCAGTTACTCGGGACAGGGGGCGGGAGGCTACACCTTC. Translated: CASSYSGQGAGGYTF.

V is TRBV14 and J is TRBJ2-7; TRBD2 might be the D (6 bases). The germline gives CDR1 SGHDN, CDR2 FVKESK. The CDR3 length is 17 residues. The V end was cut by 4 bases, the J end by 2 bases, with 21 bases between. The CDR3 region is CASSPRDLQRSAYEQYF. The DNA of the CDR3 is TGTGCCAGCAGCCCCCGGGACTTACAAAGATCGGCCTACGAGCAGTACTTC.